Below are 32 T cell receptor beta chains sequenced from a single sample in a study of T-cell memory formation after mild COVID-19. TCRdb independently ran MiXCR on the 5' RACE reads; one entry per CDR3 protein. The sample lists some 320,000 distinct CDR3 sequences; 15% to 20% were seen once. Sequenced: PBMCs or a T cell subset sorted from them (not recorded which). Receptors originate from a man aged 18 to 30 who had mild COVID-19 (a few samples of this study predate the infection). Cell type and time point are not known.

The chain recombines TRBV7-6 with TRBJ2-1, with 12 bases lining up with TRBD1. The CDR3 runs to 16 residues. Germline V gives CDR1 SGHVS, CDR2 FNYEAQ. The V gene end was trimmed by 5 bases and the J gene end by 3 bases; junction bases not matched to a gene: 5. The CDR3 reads CASSPGQGAGYNEQFF. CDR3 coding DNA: TGTGCCAGCAGCCCGGGACAGGGGGCCGGCTACAATGAGCAGTTCTTC.

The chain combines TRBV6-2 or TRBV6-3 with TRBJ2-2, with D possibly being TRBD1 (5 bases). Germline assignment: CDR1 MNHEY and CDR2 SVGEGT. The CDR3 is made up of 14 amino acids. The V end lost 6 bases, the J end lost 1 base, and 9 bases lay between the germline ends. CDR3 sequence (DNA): TGTGCCAGCAGCGACAGATTGAACACCGGGGAGCTGTTTTTT. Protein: CASSDRLNTGELFF.

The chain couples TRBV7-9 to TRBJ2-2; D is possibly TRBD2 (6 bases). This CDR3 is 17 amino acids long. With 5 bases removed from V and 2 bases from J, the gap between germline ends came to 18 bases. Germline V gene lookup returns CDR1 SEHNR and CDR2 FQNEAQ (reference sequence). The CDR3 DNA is TGTGCCAGCAGCCCATCCCCCGGGACTGGCAACACCGGGGAGCTGTTTTTT. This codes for CASSPSPGTGNTGELFF.

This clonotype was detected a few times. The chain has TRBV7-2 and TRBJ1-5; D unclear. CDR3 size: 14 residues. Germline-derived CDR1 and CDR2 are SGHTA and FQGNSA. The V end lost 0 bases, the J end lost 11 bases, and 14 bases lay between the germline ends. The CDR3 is CASSLALSGGSQHF. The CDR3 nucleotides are TGTGCCAGCAGCTTAGCCCTAAGTGGAGGGTCCCAGCATTTT.

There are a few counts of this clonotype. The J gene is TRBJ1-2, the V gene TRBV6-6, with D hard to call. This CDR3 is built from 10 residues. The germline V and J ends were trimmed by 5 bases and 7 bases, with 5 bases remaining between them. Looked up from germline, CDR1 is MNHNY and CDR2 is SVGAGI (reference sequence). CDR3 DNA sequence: TGTGCCAGCAGTGCCCCTGGCTACACCTTC. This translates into CASSAPGYTF.

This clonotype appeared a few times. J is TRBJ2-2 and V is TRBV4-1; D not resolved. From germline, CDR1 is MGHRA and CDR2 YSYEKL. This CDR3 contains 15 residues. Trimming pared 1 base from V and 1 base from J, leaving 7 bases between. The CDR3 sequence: CASSQATVNTGELFF. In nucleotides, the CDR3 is TGCGCCAGCAGCCAAGCGACGGTGAACACCGGGGAGCTGTTTTTT.

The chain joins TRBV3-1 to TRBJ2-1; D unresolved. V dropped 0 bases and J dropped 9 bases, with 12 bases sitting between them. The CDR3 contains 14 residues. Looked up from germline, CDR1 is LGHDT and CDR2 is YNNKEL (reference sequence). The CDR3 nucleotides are TGTGCCAGCAGCCAAGAGGGGTTATGGAGTGAGCAGTTCTTC. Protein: CASSQEGLWSEQFF.

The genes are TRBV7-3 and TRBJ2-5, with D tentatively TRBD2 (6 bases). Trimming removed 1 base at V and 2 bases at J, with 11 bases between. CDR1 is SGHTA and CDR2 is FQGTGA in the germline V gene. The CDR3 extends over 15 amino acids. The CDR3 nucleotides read TGTGCCAGCAGCTTAAATTTTGCGGGGCAAGAGACCCAGTACTTC. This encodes CASSLNFAGQETQYF.

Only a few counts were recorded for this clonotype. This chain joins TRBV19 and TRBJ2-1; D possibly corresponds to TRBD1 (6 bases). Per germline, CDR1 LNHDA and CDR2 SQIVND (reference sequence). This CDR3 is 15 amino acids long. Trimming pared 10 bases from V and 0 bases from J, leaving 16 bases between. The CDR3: CATSTGPSSYNEQFF. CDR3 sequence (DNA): TGTGCCACCTCGACAGGCCCGAGCTCCTACAATGAGCAGTTCTTC.

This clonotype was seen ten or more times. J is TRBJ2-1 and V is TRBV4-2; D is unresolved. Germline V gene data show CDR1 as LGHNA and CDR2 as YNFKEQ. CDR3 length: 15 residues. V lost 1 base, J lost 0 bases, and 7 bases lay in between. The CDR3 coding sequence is TGTGCCAGCAGCCAAGCTGGGGACTCCTACAATGAGCAGTTCTTC. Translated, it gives CASSQAGDSYNEQFF.

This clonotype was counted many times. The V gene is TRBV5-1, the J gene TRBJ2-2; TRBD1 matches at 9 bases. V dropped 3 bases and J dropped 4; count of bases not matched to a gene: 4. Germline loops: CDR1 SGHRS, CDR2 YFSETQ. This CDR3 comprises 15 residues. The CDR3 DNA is TGCGCCAGCAGCTCGGGACAGGGAGTCACCGGGGAGCTGTTTTTT. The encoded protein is CASSSGQGVTGELFF.

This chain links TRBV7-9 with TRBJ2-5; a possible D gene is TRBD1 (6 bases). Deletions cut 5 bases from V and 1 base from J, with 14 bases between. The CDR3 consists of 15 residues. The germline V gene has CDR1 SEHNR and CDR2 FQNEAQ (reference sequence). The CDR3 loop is CASSTIGQPQETQYF. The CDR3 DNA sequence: TGTGCCAGCAGCACTATTGGACAGCCCCAAGAGACCCAGTACTTC.

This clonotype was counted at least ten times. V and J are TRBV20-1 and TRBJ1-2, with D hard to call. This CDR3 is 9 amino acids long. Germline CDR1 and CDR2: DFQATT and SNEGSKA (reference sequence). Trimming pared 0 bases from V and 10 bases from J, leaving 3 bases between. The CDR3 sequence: CSARDAYTF. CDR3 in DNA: TGCAGTGCTAGAGATGCCTACACCTTC.

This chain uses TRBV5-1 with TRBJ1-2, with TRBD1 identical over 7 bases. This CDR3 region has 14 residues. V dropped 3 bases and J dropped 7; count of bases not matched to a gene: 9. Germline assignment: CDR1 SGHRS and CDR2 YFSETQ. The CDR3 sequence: CASSSTTGNGGYTF. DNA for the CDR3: TGCGCCAGCAGCTCGACGACAGGGAATGGTGGCTACACCTTC.

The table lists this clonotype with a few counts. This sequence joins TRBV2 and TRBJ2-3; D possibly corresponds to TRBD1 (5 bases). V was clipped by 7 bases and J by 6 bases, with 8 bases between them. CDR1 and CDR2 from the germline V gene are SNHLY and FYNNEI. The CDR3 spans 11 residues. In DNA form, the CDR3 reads TGTGCCAGCACAGGGTACGATACGCAGTATTTT. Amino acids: CASTGYDTQYF.

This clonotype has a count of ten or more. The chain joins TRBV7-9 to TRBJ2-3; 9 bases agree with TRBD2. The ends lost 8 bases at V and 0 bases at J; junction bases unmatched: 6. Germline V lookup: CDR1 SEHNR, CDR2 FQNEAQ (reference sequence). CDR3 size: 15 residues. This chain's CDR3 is CASSSGALSTDTQYF. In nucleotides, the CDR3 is TGTGCCAGCTCTAGCGGGGCCCTAAGCACAGATACGCAGTATTTT.

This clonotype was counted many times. The CDR3 region is CASSSLGYGYTF. The CDR3 DNA reads TGTGCCAGCAGCTCCTTGGGGTATGGCTACACCTTC. This rearrangement joins TRBV7-8 to TRBJ1-2; the D is unclear. V lost 4 bases and J lost 5, with 8 bases in between. The CDR3 runs to 12 residues. Germline CDR1 reads SGHVS; CDR2 reads FQNEAQ. Together with reference TRBV7-8 and TRBJ1-2, the CDR3 gives the full variable domain: GAGVSQSPRYKVAKRGQDVALRCDPISGHVSLFWYQQALGQGPEFLTYFQNEAQLDKSGLPSDRFFAERPEGSVSTLKIQRTQQEDSAVYLCASSSLGYGYTFGSGTRLTVV.

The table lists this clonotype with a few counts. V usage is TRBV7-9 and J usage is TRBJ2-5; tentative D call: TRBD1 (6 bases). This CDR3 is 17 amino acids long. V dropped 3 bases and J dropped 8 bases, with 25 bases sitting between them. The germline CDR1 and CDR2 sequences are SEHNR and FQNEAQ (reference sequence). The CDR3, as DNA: TGTGCCAGCAGCTTCGCCCCTGAACAGGGACGCTGGGGAACCCAGTACTTC. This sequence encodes CASSFAPEQGRWGTQYF.

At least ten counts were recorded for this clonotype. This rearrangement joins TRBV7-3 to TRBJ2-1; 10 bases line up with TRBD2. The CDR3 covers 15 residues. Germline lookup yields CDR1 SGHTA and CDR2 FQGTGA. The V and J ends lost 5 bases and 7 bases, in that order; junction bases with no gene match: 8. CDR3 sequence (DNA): TGTGCCAGCAGCGGGGCTAGCGGGGGTGGTAATGAGCAGTTCTTC. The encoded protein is CASSGASGGGNEQFF.

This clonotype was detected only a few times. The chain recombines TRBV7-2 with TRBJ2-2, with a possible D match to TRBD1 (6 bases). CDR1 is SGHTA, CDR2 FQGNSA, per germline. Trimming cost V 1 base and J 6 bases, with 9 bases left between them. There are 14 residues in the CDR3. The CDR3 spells CASSLGTVSGELFF. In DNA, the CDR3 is TGTGCCAGCAGCTTAGGGACAGTGTCCGGGGAGCTGTTTTTT. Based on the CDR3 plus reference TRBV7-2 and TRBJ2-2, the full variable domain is GAGVSQSPSNKVTEKGKDVELRCDPISGHTALYWYRQSLGQGLEFLIYFQGNSAPDKSGLPSDRFSAERTGGSVSTLTIQRTQQEDSAVYLCASSLGTVSGELFFGEGSRLTVL.

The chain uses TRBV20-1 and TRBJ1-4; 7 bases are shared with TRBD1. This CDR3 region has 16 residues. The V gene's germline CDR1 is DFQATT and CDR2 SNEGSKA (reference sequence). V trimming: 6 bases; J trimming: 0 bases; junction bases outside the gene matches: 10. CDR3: CSAYPGQMATNEKLFF. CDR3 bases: TGCAGTGCCTACCCGGGACAGATGGCAACTAATGAAAAACTGTTTTTT.

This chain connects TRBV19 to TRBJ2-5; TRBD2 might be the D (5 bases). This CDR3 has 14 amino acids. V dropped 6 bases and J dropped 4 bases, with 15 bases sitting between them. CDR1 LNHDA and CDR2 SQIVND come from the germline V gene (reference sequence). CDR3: CASSSGPGGETQYF. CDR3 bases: TGTGCCAGTAGCTCGGGCCCAGGAGGAGAGACCCAGTACTTC.

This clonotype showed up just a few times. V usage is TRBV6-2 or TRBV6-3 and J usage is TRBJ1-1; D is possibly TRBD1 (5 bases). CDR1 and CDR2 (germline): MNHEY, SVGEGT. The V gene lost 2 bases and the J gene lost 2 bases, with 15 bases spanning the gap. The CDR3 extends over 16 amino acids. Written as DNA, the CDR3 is TGTGCCAGCAGTTACAAACTGCGGCAGGGAAACACTGAAGCTTTCTTT. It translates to CASSYKLRQGNTEAFF.

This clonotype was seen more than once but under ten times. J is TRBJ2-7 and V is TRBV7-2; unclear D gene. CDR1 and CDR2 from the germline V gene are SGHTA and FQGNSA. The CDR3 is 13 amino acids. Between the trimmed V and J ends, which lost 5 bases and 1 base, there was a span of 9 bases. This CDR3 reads CASSRVGSYEQYF. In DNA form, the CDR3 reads TGTGCCAGCAGCCGAGTGGGGTCCTACGAGCAGTACTTC.

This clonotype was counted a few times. The CDR3 DNA reads TGTGCCAGCAGTCCTCCCCCTGGCAGGGGAATCTCTGGGGCCAACGTCCTGACTTTC. This sequence encodes CASSPPPGRGISGANVLTF. The gene calls are TRBV6-2 or TRBV6-3 and TRBJ2-6; the D gene is possibly TRBD1 (6 bases). CDR3 length equals 19 residues. The germline V gene encodes CDR1 MNHEY and CDR2 SVGEGT. The germline V and J ends were trimmed by 5 bases and 0 bases, with 20 bases remaining between them.

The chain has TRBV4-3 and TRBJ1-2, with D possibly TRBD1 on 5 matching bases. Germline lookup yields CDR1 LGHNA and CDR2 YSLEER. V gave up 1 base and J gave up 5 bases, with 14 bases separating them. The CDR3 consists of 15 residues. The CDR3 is CASSQVPGLRYGYTF. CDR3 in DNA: TGCGCCAGCAGCCAAGTACCAGGGTTGCGTTATGGCTACACCTTC.

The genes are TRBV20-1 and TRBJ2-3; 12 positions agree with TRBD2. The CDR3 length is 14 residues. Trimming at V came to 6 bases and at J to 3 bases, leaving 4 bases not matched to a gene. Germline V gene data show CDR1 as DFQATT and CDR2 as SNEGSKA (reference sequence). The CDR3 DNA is TGCAGTGCAATGACTAGCGGGGGAACAGATACGCAGTATTTT. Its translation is CSAMTSGGTDTQYF.

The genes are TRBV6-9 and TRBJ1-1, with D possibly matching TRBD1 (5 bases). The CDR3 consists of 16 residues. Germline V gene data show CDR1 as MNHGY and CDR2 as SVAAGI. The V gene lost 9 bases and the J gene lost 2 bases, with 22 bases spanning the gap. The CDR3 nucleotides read TGTGCCAGATTTCGCGGGGCCTACTCTACCAACACTGAAGCTTTCTTT. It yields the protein CARFRGAYSTNTEAFF.

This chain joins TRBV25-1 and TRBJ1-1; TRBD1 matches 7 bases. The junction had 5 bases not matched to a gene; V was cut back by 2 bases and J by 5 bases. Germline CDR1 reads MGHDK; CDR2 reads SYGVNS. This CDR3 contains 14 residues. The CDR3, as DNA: TGTGCCAGCAGTGAACAGGGGGGTCGAACTGAAGCTTTCTTT. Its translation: CASSEQGGRTEAFF.

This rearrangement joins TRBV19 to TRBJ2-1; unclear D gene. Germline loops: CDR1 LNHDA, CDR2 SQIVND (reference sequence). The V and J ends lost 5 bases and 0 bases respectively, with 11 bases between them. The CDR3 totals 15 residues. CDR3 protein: CASSPRKSSYNEQFF. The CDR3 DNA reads TGTGCCAGTAGTCCTCGGAAAAGCTCCTACAATGAGCAGTTCTTC.

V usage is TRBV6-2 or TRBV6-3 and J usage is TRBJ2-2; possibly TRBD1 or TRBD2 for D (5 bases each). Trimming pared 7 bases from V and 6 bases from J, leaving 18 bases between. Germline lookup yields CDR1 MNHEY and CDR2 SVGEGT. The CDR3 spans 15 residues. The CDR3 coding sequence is TGTGCCAGCATGACGGGGCGCATTTCGTCCGGGGAGCTGTTTTTT. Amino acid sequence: CASMTGRISSGELFF.

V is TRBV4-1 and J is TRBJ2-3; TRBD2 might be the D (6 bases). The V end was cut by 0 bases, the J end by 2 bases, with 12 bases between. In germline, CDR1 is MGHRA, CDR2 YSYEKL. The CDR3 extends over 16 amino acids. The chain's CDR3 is CASSQEWDWNTDTQYF. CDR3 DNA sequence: TGCGCCAGCAGCCAAGAATGGGACTGGAACACAGATACGCAGTATTTT.